This TCR beta chain was captured in a study of Tregs in tolerant kidney transplant recipients. Regarding the study as a whole: Nucleotide sequences could not be compared across some patients' samples due to primer changes. The small number of patients limits these findings pending further validation. Donor-specific Treg expansion exceeded global Treg expansion in tolerant patients, suggesting antigen drive.

The method was immunoSEQ multiplex PCR; TCRdb's version includes in-frame clones alone and lacks a portion of them. The repertoire has roughly 70,000 clones, around 87% of them found once; the top ten carry 3.5% to 4%. Remarks on this clone: Its specificity is not known.

This CDR3 contains 14 residues. Trimming pared 3 bases from V and 7 bases from J, leaving 12 bases between. The V gene's germline CDR1 is SGHTA and CDR2 FQGNSA. Related graft donors supplied nonmyeloablative bone marrow transplants, and mixed chimerism was transient. Thawed PBMCs were FACS-sorted into unstimulated CD4+CD25+CD127- regulatory T cells, CD4+CD25- non-regulatory cells, CD4 and CD8 cells. This TCR was recovered from a human patient who received a combined kidney and bone marrow transplant. Some T cells may be transferred from the graft donor. The sequences come from CD4+ T cells from blood (PBMCs), collected 6 months after the transplant. The chain has TRBV7-2 and TRBJ1-4; D perhaps matches TRBD1 (5 bases). In nucleotides, the CDR3 is TGTGCCAGCAGCTTGGGACTGCGAGGTGAAAAACTGTTTTTT. Its translation is CASSLGLRGEKLFF.